A single T cell receptor (beta chain) is shown here with its context. Original processing methods: The authors estimated nucleated cell counts from reference gene primer amplification. Here immunoSEQ multiplex PCR was the method, and the copy in TCRdb shows in-frame clones only, minus some. The DNA was the basis for D and trimming; V, J and clone size are from that table. The data show about 170,000 clones, approximately 84% seen once. Germline CDR1 is SGHRS and CDR2 is YFSETQ. With V trimmed by 4 bases and J by 3 bases, 8 bases remained unmatched. This CDR3 comprises 16 residues. The data were obtained in a study of blood T cell repertoires in COVID-19. Study-level information: Donors in the United States, Italy and Spain gave samples during acute or convalescent COVID-19. PBMCs, B-cell-depleted T cells, or T cells provided the cDNA or gDNA that made up the material.

This receptor was obtained from a human donor with acute or convalescent COVID-19. The donor label of this sample is uncertain. The material sequenced was peripheral blood. The chain carries TRBV5-1 and TRBJ2-7; 12 bases match TRBD1. In DNA form, the CDR3 reads TGCGCCAGCAGCAAGGGACAGGGGGCAATCCTCTACGAGCAGTACTTC. Translation: CASSKGQGAILYEQYF. Using reference TRBV5-1 and TRBJ2-7 for the parts outside the CDR3, the full variable domain is KAGVTQTPRYLIKTRGQQVTLSCSPISGHRSVSWYQQTPGQGLQFLFEYFSETQRNKGNFPGRFSGRQFSNSRSEMNVSTLELGDSALYLCASSKGQGAILYEQYFGPGTRLTVT.